These 4 T cell receptor beta chains were all obtained from the same sample, sequenced in a study of regulatory T cells in long-lasting Graves disease. In building TCR beta libraries, iRepertoire HTBI primers were used together with Arm-PCR of CDR3 regions. In TCRdb, the multiplex PCR reads were re-called with MiXCR into one record per CDR3 protein. This table has 400,000 to 500,000 distinct CDR3 sequences, around 15% appearing once. Time point in this sample: newly diagnosed GD, antithyroid drugs for less than 3 months. From RNA extracted from PBMCs, the TCR library was made. The sample was also linked to a second study, of T cells in Graves' hyperthyroidism and ophthalmopathy.

The material was peripheral blood mononuclear cells (PBMCs), obtained at new diagnosis, from a patient treated with antithyroid drugs. These TCRs come from a woman aged 45-60 years with Graves disease.

This clonotype was seen many times. The chain recombines TRBV2 with TRBJ2-1; the match to TRBD2 covers 14 bases. Germline values: CDR1 SNHLY, CDR2 FYNNEI. CDR3 length: 17 amino acids. J gave up 10 bases and V 6 bases, and 14 bases lay outside the gene matches. The CDR3 DNA follows: TGTGCCAGCAGGGCACCGGTGGGGACTAGCGGGAGTTTGGAGCAGTTCTTC. Amino acid sequence: CASRAPVGTSGSLEQFF.

The gene calls are TRBV7-9 and TRBJ2-3; 14 bases agree with TRBD2. The ends lost 10 bases at V and 4 bases at J; junction bases unmatched: 13. Germline V gene data show CDR1 as SEHNR and CDR2 as FQNEAQ (reference sequence). The CDR3 runs 17 residues. This CDR3 is CATAGTSGRLAADTQYF. In DNA form, the CDR3 reads TGTGCCACCGCCGGGACTAGCGGGAGACTCGCCGCAGATACGCAGTATTTT.

This clonotype was counted at least ten times. The chain links TRBV12-3 or TRBV12-4 to TRBJ2-7; maybe TRBD2 (5 bases). Trimming stripped 6 bases from V and 1 base from J, with 13 bases between. This CDR3 spans 14 amino acids. In DNA form, the CDR3 reads TGTGCCAGCAGCCGAACACCGGGATCCTACGAGCAGTACTTC. This codes for CASSRTPGSYEQYF.

There are a few counts of this clonotype. The J gene is TRBJ1-5, the V gene TRBV4-1; 12 bases fit TRBD1. Trimming removed 0 bases from V and 6 bases from J; junction bases left unmatched: 3. This CDR3 spans 16 amino acids. Germline CDR1 and CDR2: MGHRA and YSYEKL. The CDR3 loop is CASSQEGQGAVQPQHF. As DNA, the CDR3 is TGCGCCAGCAGCCAAGAGGGACAGGGGGCCGTTCAGCCCCAGCATTTT.